The T cell receptor beta chain under discussion was sequenced for a study of blood T cell repertoires in COVID-19. The wider study: COVID-19 samples from acute and convalescent phases originated in the United States, Italy and Spain. PBMCs, B-cell-depleted T cells, or T cells provided the cDNA or gDNA that made up the material.

In the original processing: Amplification from reference gene primers served as the basis for estimated nucleated cell counts. TCRdb's table, derived via immunoSEQ multiplex PCR, lists solely in-frame clones and lacks some. V and J calls and clone size are as listed in that table; D and trimming were resolved from the DNA. Among approximately 240,000 clones listed, around 82% were seen once. Germline CDR1 SGHAT, CDR2 FQNNGV. Trimming shortened V by 2 bases and J by 4 bases, and 11 bases separated the two germline ends. The CDR3 contains 15 residues. The V call is TRBV11-2, the J call TRBJ2-2; unclear D gene. What was sequenced was peripheral blood. This TCR derives from a woman aged 60-75 years with acute or convalescent COVID-19. The CDR3 spells CASSLYLSGTGELFF. The DNA for the CDR3 is TGTGCCAGCAGCTTATATCTGAGTGGCACCGGGGAGCTGTTTTTT.